The clone carrying this TCR beta chain was counted a few times. Antigen specificity is unknown. The sample is drawn from a study of OX40 agonist ivuxolimab in advanced cancers. The study, taken as a whole, reports: Antigen specificity of clonally expanded peripheral T cells was not established.

Clones were sequenced by immunoSEQ multiplex PCR, and TCRdb holds only the in-frame ones, with some missing. The table shows 22,000 or so clones, with around 79% occurring only once. Trimming cost V 2 bases and J 0 bases; bases outside gene matches: 2. The CDR3 loop spans 15 amino acids. Germline-derived CDR1 and CDR2 are SGHTA and FQGTGA. This material consisted of CD4+ or CD8+ T cells sorted from blood, taken in a trial of the OX40 agonist ivuxolimab. The TCR was taken from an adult with an advanced solid tumor such as melanoma, head and neck, liver or kidney cancer. This rearrangement joins TRBV7-3 to TRBJ2-3; the match to TRBD2 covers 7 bases. The chain's CDR3 is CASSLGTTSTDTQYF. CDR3 sequence (DNA): TGTGCCAGCAGCTTAGGGACTACCAGCACAGATACGCAGTATTTT.